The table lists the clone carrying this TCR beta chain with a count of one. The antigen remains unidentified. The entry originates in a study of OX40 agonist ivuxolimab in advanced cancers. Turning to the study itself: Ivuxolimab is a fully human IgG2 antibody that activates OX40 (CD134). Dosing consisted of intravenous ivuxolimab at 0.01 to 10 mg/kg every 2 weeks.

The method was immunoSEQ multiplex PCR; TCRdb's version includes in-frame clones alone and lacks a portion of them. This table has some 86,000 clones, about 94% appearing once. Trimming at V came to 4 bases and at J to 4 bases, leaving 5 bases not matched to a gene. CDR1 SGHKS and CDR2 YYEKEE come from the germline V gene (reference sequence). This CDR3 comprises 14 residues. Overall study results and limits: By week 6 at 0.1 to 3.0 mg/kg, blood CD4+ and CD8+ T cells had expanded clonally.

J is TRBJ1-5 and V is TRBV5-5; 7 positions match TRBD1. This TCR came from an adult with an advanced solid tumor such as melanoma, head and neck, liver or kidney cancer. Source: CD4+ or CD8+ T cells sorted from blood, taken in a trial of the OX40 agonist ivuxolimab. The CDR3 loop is CASSRDSSNQPQHF. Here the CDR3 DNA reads TGTGCCAGCAGCAGGGACAGCTCAAATCAGCCCCAGCATTTT.